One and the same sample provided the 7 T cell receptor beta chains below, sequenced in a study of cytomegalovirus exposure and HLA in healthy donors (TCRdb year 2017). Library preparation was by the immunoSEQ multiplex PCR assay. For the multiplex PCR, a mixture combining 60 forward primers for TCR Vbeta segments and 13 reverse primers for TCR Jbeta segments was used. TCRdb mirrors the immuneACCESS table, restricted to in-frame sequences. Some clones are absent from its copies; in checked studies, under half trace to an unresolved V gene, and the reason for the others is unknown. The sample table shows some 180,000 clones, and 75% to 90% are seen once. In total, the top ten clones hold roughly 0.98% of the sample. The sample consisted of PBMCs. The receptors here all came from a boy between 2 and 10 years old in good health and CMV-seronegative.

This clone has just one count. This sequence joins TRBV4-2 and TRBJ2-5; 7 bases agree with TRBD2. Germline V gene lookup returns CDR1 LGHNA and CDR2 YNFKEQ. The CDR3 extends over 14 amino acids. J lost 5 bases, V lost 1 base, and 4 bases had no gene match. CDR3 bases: TGTGCCAGCAGCCAAGCGACTAGCAGGGAGACCCAGTACTTC. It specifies CASSQATSRETQYF.

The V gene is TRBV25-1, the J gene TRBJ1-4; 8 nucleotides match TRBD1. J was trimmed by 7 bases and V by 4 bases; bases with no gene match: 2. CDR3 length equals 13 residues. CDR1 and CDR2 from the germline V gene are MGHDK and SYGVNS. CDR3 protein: CASSGDRFEKLFF. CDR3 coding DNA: TGTGCCAGCAGTGGGGACAGGTTTGAAAAACTGTTTTTT.

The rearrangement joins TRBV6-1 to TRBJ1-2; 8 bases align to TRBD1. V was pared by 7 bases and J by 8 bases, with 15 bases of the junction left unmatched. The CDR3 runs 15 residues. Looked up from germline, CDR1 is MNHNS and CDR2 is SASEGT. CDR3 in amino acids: CASKQEDRVLGGYTF. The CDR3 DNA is TGTGCCAGCAAACAGGAGGACAGGGTCCTAGGAGGCTACACCTTC.

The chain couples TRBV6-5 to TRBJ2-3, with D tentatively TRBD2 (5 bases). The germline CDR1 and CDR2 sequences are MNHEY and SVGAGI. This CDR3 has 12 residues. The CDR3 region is CVSKSAGDTQYF. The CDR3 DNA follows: TGTGTGTCGAAATCGGCGGGAGATACGCAGTATTTT.

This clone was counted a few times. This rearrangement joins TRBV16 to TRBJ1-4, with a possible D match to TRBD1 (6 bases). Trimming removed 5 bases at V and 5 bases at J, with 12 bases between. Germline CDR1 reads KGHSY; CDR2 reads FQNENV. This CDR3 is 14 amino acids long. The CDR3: CASSSGQPNEKLFF. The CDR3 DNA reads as TGTGCCAGCAGCTCAGGACAGCCGAATGAAAAACTGTTTTTT.

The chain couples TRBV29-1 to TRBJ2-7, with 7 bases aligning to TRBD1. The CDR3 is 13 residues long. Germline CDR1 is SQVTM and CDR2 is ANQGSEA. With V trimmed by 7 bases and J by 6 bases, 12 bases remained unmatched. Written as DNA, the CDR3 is TGCAGCGCTAGAAAAAGACAGGGTGGCGAGCAGTACTTC. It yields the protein CSARKRQGGEQYF.

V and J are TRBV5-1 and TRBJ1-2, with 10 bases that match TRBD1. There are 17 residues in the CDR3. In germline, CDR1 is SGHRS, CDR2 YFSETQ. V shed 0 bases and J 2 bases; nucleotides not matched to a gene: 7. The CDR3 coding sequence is TGCGCCAGCAGCTTGGCCGGGGGACAGGGGCGCAACTATGGCTACACCTTC. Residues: CASSLAGGQGRNYGYTF.